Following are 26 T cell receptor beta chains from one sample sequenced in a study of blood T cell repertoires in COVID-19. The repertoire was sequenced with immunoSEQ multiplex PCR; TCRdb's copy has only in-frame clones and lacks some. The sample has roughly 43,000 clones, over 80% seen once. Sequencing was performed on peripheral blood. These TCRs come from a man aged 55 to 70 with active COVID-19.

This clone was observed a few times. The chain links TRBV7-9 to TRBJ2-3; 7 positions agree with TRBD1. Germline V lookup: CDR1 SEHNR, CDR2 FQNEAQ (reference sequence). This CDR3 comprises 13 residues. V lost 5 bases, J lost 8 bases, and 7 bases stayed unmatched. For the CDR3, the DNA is TGTGCCAGCAGCCGGGACAGCCCTGGTACGCAGTATTTT. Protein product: CASSRDSPGTQYF. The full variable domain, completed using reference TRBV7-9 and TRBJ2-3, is DTGVSQNPRHKITKRGQNVTFRCDPISEHNRLYWYRQTLGQGPEFLTYFQNEAQLEKSRLLSDRFSAERPKGSFSTLEIQRTEQGDSAMYLCASSRDSPGTQYFGPGTRLTVL.

CDR3 coding DNA: TGTGCCAGCAGTTTAAGAGGGACAGGGGAGCAGCCCCAGCATTTT. This encodes CASSLRGTGEQPQHF. This chain links TRBV6-5 with TRBJ1-5; 10 bases map to TRBD1. The CDR3 has 15 residues. Germline V lookup: CDR1 MNHEY, CDR2 SVGAGI. With 4 bases clipped from V and 7 bases from J, the junction kept 7 bases outside the gene matches.

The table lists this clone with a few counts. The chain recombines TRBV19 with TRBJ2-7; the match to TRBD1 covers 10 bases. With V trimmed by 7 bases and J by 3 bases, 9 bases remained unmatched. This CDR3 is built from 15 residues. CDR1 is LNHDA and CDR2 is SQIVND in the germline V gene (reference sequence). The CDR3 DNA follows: TGTGCCAGTACCCCCTCCAGGGACAGGGGCTACGAGCAGTACTTC. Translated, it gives CASTPSRDRGYEQYF.

This chain's CDR3 is CSASAQGRGGKSYNEQFF. CDR3 DNA: TGCAGTGCTAGTGCCCAAGGGCGGGGAGGGAAATCCTACAATGAGCAGTTCTTC. This chain joins TRBV20-1 and TRBJ2-1; 7 nucleotides align to TRBD2. CDR1 is DFQATT, CDR2 SNEGSKA, per germline (reference sequence). Trimming cost V 3 bases and J 1 base; bases outside gene matches: 15. The CDR3 has 18 residues.

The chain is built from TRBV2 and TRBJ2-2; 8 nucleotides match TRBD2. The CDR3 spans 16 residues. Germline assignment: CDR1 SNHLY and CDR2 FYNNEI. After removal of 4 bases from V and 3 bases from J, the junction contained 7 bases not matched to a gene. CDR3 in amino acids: CASSASGGEYTGELFF. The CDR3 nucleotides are TGTGCCAGCAGTGCGTCGGGAGGGGAGTACACCGGGGAGCTGTTTTTT.

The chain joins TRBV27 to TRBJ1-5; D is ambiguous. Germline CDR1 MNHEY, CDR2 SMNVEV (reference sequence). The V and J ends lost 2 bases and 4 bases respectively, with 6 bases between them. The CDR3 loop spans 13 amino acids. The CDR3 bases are TGTGCCAGCAGTTTAATACTTAATCAGCCCCAGCATTTT. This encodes CASSLILNQPQHF.

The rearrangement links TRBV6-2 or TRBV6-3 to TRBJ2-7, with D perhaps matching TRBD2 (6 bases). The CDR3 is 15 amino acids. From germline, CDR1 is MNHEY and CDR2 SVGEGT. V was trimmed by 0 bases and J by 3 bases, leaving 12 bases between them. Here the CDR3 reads CASSYSLGGIYEQYF. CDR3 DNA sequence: TGTGCCAGCAGTTACTCGCTCGGGGGAATCTACGAGCAGTACTTC.

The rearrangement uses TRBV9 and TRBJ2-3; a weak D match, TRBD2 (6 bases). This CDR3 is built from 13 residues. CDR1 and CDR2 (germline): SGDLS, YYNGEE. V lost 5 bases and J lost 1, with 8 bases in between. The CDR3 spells CASRGEGTDTQYF. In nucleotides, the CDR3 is TGTGCCAGCAGGGGGGAGGGCACAGATACGCAGTATTTT.

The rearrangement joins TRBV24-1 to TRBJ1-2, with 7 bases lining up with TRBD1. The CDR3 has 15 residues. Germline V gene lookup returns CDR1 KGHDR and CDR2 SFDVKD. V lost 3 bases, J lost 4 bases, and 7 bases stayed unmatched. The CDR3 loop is CATSDKTGFTYGYTF. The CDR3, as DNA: TGTGCCACCAGTGATAAGACAGGGTTTACCTATGGCTACACCTTC.

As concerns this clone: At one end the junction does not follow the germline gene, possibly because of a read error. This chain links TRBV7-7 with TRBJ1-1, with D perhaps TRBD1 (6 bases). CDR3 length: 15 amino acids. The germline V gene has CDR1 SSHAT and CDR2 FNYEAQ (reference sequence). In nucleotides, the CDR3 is TGTGCTAGCAGCTCGATCAACTCCGGGACATCCGAAGCTTTCTTT. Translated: CASSSINSGTSEAFF. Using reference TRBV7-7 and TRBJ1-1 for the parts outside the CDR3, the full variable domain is GAGVSQSPRYKVTKRGQDVTLRCDPISSHATLYWYQQALGQGPEFLTYFNYEAQPDKSGLPSDRFSAERPEGSISTLTIQRTEQRDSAMYRCASSSINSGTSEAFFGQGTRLTVV.

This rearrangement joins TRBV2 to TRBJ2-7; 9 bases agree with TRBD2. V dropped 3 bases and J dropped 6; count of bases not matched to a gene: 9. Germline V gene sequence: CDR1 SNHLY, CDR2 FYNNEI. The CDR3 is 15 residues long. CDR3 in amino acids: CASSERTSASSEQYF. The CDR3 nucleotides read TGTGCCAGCAGTGAGCGGACTAGCGCCTCTTCCGAGCAGTACTTC.

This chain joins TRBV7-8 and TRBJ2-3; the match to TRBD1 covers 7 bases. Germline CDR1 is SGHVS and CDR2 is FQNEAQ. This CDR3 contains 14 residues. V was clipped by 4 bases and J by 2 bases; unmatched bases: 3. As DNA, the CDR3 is TGTGCCAGCAGCTCGGGACAGACCACAGATACGCAGTATTTT. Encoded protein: CASSSGQTTDTQYF.

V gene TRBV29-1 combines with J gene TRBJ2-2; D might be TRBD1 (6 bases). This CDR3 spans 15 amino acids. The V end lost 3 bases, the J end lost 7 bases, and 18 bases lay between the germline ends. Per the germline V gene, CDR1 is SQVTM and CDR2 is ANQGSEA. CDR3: CSVEIPRQGYGELFF. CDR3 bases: TGCAGCGTTGAGATCCCGAGGCAGGGGTACGGGGAGCTGTTTTTT.

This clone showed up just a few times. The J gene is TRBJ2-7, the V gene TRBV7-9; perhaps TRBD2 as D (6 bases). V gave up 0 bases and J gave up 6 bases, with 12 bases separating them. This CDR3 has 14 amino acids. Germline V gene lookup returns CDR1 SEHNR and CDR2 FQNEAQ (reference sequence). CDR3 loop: CASSLASGVPEQYF. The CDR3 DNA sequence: TGTGCCAGCAGCTTAGCGTCGGGAGTTCCCGAGCAGTACTTC.

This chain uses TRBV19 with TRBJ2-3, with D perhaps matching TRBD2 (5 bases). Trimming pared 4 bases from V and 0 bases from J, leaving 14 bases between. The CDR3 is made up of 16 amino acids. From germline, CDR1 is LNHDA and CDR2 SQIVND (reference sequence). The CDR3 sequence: CASSTSADASTDTQYF. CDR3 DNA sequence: TGTGCCAGTAGTACCTCAGCGGATGCTAGCACAGATACGCAGTATTTT.

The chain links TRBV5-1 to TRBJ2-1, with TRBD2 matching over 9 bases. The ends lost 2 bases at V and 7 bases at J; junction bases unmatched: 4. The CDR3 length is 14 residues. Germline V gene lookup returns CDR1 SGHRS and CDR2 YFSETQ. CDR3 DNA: TGCGCCAGCAGCTTTGCGGGAGGGCCAAATGAGCAGTTCTTC. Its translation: CASSFAGGPNEQFF. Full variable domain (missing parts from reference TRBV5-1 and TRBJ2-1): KAGVTQTPRYLIKTRGQQVTLSCSPISGHRSVSWYQQTPGQGLQFLFEYFSETQRNKGNFPGRFSGRQFSNSRSEMNVSTLELGDSALYLCASSFAGGPNEQFFGPGTRLTVL.

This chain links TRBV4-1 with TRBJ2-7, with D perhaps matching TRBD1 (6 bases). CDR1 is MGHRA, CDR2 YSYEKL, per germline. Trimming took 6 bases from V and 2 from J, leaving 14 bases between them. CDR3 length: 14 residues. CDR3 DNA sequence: TGCGCCAGCAGACCTGAGGACAGAGCCTACGAGCAGTACTTC. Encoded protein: CASRPEDRAYEQYF.

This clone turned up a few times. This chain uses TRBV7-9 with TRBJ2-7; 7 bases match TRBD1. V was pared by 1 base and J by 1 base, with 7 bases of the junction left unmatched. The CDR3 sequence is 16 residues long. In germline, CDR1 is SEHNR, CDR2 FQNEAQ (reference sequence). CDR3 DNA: TGTGCCAGCAGCTTAGAGCGGACAGGAAAGTCCTACGAGCAGTACTTC. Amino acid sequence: CASSLERTGKSYEQYF.

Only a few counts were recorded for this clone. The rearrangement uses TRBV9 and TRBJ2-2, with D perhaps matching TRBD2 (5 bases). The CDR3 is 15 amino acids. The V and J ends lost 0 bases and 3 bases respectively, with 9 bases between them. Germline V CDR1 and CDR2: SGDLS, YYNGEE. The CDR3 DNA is TGTGCCAGCAGCGTAGATCCGGGATACACCGGGGAGCTGTTTTTT. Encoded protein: CASSVDPGYTGELFF.

CDR3 bases: TGCGCCAGCAGCTTGGAAGGGAGAGCCGGGGAGCTGTTTTTT. Its translation: CASSLEGRAGELFF. The chain carries TRBV5-1 and TRBJ2-2; D might be TRBD2 (5 bases). The V gene lost 0 bases and the J gene lost 6 bases, with 9 bases spanning the gap. Germline values: CDR1 SGHRS, CDR2 YFSETQ. This CDR3 has 14 amino acids.

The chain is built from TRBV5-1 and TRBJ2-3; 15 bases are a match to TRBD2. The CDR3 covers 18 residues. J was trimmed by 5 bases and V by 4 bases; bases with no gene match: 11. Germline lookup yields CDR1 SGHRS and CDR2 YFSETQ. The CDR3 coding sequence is TGCGCCAGCAGCCTGGGACTAGCGGGAGGCGGGTATGAAGATACGCAGTATTTT. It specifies CASSLGLAGGGYEDTQYF.

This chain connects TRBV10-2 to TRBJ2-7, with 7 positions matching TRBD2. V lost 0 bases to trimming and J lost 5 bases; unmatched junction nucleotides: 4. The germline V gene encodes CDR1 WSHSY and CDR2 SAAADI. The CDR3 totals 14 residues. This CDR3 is CASSESGGSDEQYF. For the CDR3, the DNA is TGCGCCAGCAGTGAGTCGGGAGGGAGCGACGAGCAGTACTTC.

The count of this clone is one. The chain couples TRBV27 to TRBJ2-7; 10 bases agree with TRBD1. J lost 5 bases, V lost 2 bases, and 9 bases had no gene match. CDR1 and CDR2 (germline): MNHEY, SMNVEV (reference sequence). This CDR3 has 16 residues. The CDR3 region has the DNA TGTGCCAGCAGTTTACTAGGGGGACAGGGGTCTCACGAGCAGTACTTC. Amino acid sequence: CASSLLGGQGSHEQYF.

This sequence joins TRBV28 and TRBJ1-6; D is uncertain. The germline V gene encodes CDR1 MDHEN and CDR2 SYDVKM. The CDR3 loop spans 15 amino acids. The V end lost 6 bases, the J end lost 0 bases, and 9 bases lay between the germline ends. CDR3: CASRFLSSYNSPLHF. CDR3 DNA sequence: TGTGCCAGCAGGTTTCTGAGCTCCTATAATTCACCCCTCCACTTT.

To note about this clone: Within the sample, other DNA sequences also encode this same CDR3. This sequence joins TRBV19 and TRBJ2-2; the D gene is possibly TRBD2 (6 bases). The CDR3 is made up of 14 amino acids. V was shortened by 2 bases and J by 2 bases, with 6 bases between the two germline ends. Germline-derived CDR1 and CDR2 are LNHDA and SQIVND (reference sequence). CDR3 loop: CASSITSNTGELFF. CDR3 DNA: TGTGCCAGTAGTATAACTAGCAACACCGGGGAGCTGTTTTTT.

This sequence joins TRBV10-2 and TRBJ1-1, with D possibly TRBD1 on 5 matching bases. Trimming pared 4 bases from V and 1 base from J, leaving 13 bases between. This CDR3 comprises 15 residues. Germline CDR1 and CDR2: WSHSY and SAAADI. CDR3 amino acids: CASSGAAGPNTEAFF. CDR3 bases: TGCGCCAGCAGTGGGGCGGCAGGGCCGAACACTGAAGCTTTCTTT.